This T cell receptor beta chain is from a study of cytomegalovirus exposure and HLA in healthy donors. Trimming cost V 4 bases and J 4 bases, with 16 bases left between them. The CDR3 is made up of 15 amino acids. CDR1 and CDR2 (germline): SEHNR, FQNEAQ (reference sequence). Clones were sequenced by immunoSEQ multiplex PCR, and TCRdb holds only the in-frame ones, with some missing. The sample includes 120,000 or so clones, about 85% seen only once; the top ten take less than 4.5%. Regarding this clone: What it recognizes is unknown.

Study-wide results and caveats: The investigators catalogued 160 or so TCR beta chains as cytomegalovirus-associated. The finding came from a later analysis; first-cohort TCR clusters tended to co-occur in the roughly 110 validation repertoires. Per published reports, the classifier diagnosed cytomegalovirus status with high specificity and sensitivity. Most TCR sequences showed up rarely, but some public TCRs showed up in many donors.

This TCR was recovered from a man younger than 35 in good health and CMV-seropositive. The sequencing input was PBMCs. The V and J genes are TRBV7-9 and TRBJ1-2, with D perhaps TRBD1 (6 bases). The CDR3 region is CASSYEQGGGYGYTF. CDR3 DNA sequence: TGTGCCAGCAGCTACGAACAGGGTGGCGGCTATGGCTACACCTTC.